This T cell receptor beta chain was identified in a study of T-cell memory formation after mild COVID-19. General study results and limits: A balance of CD4 and CD8 characterized clones contracting day 15 to 85, whereas later expanders leaned CD4+.

V gave up 0 bases and J gave up 6 bases; unmatched junction bases: 6. The CDR3 extends over 15 amino acids. Germline values: CDR1 LGHNA, CDR2 YSLEER. This clonotype was found many times. Its antigen is as yet unknown. 5'RACE primed from the constant segment yielded TCR alpha and TCR beta cDNA libraries bearing sample barcodes and UMIs. MiXCR was run by TCRdb on the 5' RACE reads, yielding one entry per CDR3 protein. The sample consists of hundreds of thousands of distinct CDR3 sequences, 15% to 20% of them appearing once. The chain couples TRBV4-3 to TRBJ2-7, with 9 bases lining up with TRBD2. The sequenced material came from PBMCs or a T cell subset sorted from them (not recorded which). This TCR was recovered from a young man who had mild COVID-19 (a few samples of this study predate the infection). Cell type and time point are not known. The CDR3 nucleotides are TGCGCCAGCAGCCAAGAAGCTAGCGGGGTTTCCGAGCAGTACTTC. Amino acid sequence: CASSQEASGVSEQYF.